The sequence of this TCR beta chain was determined in a study of radiotherapy plus CTLA-4 blockade in lung cancer (dated by TCRdb to about 2018). In the study overall: Among enrolled patients, about 17% had an objective response and 25% to 35% reached disease control. Broad study findings and their caveats: The strongest predictors of response, as reported, were early dynamic changes in blood T cell clones along with a rise in serum interferon-beta after radiation. After treatment with radiotherapy and ipilimumab, TCR clones that originated in tumors expanded in peripheral blood.

Library preparation was by the immunoSEQ multiplex PCR assay. Here the immuneACCESS table is served through TCRdb, limited to in-frame sequences with V and J called. Missing clones are a known gap in these copies; in checked studies unresolved V genes cover under half, and the rest lacks a known reason. The sample includes 75,000 to 100,000 clones, with approximately 75% observed a single time. The ten largest clones capture approximately 3% of the sample. CDR1 and CDR2 are read off the germline V gene (reference sequence) as MNHNY and SVGAGI. Trimming costs V 4 bases and J 7 bases, and their ends lie 16 bases apart. From the cysteine up to the phenylalanine, the CDR3 has a length of 14 residues. Left in the record is the CDR3 DNA by itself, 42 bases read in frame from the first base. The study tested focal radiation therapy combined with CTLA-4 blockade (ipilimumab) in patients with chemo-refractory metastatic non-small-cell lung cancer.

This clone was observed once. The antigen it recognizes is unknown. The sample holds no much larger clone one base away, and base qualities are not on file. The TCR originated in a human donor with non-small cell lung cancer who had a partial response to radiotherapy plus ipilimumab. Some clones in this sample may be carry-over from other donors' samples. The sequence is built from TRBV6-6 and TRBJ2-5; possibly the D gene is TRBD1, per 6 matching bases. The sequencing used peripheral blood, collected from a patient treated with radiotherapy plus ipilimumab. The nucleotide sequence is TGTGCCAGCAGTTCCCTGACAGGCAGAAGGACCCAGTACTTC. It specifies CASSSLTGRRTQYF.